The 26 T cell receptor beta chains presented below share a single source sample, sequenced in a study of yellow fever vaccine responses in identical twins. One entry per CDR3 protein, called by TCRdb with MiXCR from the RT-PCR reads. The data hold approximately 1,200 distinct CDR3 sequences, with 80% to 85% observed a single time. Sequenced material: T cells from blood (PBMCs), unsorted or a sorted subset (not recorded which), taken before or after yellow fever vaccination (not recorded which). The receptors were sampled from a female donor who received the yellow fever vaccine.

The J gene is TRBJ2-5, the V gene TRBV2; D could derive from TRBD1 or TRBD2 (5 bases each). CDR3 size: 14 residues. V was cut by 4 bases and J by 5 bases, with 14 bases left in between. In germline, CDR1 is SNHLY, CDR2 FYNNEI. The CDR3 sequence: CASSADGGRETQYF. The CDR3, as DNA: TGTGCCAGCAGTGCAGATGGGGGTAGGGAGACCCAGTACTTC.

V gene TRBV10-3 combines with J gene TRBJ2-7; 8 bases align to TRBD1. V dropped 2 bases and J dropped 3; count of bases not matched to a gene: 9. CDR3 length equals 16 residues. Germline assignment: CDR1 ENHRY and CDR2 SYGVKD. This CDR3 is CAISEGSRDRFYEQYF. Written as DNA, the CDR3 is TGTGCCATCAGTGAGGGGTCCCGGGACAGGTTCTACGAGCAGTACTTC.

This clonotype has only a few counts. The rearrangement links TRBV14 to TRBJ2-1; no definite D call. The CDR3 is made up of 15 amino acids. V lost 1 base, J lost 3 bases, and 10 bases lay in between. The germline CDR1 and CDR2 sequences are SGHDN and FVKESK. The CDR3 DNA reads TGTGCCAGCAGCCAAGTCAGGATCAACTACAATGAGCAGTTCTTC. This gives the protein CASSQVRINYNEQFF.

This rearrangement joins TRBV20-1 to TRBJ1-6; D is perhaps TRBD1 (6 bases). This CDR3 spans 16 amino acids. Per germline, CDR1 DFQATT and CDR2 SNEGSKA (reference sequence). The V and J ends lost 3 bases and 6 bases respectively, with 18 bases between them. CDR3 residues: CSARGPGGTFNSPLHF. Here the CDR3 DNA reads TGCAGTGCTAGGGGGCCCGGGGGCACGTTTAATTCACCCCTCCACTTT.

The chain is built from TRBV11-2 and TRBJ2-1; D gene ambiguous. Germline V gene sequence: CDR1 SGHAT, CDR2 FQNNGV. This CDR3 has 16 residues. Trimming took 5 bases from V and 1 from J, leaving 15 bases between them. The CDR3 reads CASSPPKGGSYNEQFF. DNA for the CDR3: TGTGCCAGCAGCCCCCCCAAAGGCGGTTCCTACAATGAGCAGTTCTTC.

This rearrangement joins TRBV5-6 to TRBJ2-5; D remains unclear. Trimming pared 4 bases from V and 1 base from J, leaving 11 bases between. This CDR3 comprises 14 residues. The V gene's germline CDR1 is SGHDT and CDR2 YYEEEE. Here the CDR3 reads CASSPDWVQETQYF. In DNA form, the CDR3 reads TGTGCCAGCAGCCCAGACTGGGTCCAAGAGACCCAGTACTTC. The full variable domain, rest sourced from reference TRBV5-6 and TRBJ2-5, is DAGVTQSPTHLIKTRGQQVTLRCSPKSGHDTVSWYQQALGQGPQFIFQYYEEEERQRGNFPDRFSGHQFPNYSSELNVNALLLGDSALYLCASSPDWVQETQYFGPGTRLLVL.

The J gene is TRBJ1-2, the V gene TRBV4-1, with D unresolved. V was shortened by 2 bases and J by 4 bases, with 17 bases between the two germline ends. This CDR3 has 16 amino acids. The germline V gene has CDR1 MGHRA and CDR2 YSYEKL. CDR3 in DNA: TGCGCCAGCAGCCAATCGGACTCTTCAGCGGGCTATGGCTACACCTTC. Translation gives CASSQSDSSAGYGYTF.

The chain has TRBV4-1 and TRBJ2-7, with 10 bases identical to TRBD1. Germline CDR1 reads MGHRA; CDR2 reads YSYEKL. This CDR3 has 13 amino acids. V shed 3 bases and J 5 bases; nucleotides not matched to a gene: 1. The DNA for the CDR3 is TGCGCCAGCAGCCAGACAGGGGGCGACGAGCAGTACTTC. Protein: CASSQTGGDEQYF.

The chain carries TRBV6-1 and TRBJ2-7; weak D call: TRBD2 (6 bases). Germline V gives CDR1 MNHNS, CDR2 SASEGT. The CDR3 spans 15 residues. V lost 6 bases to trimming and J lost 5 bases, with 20 bases between them. Written as DNA, the CDR3 is TGTGCCAGCAGGCTAGGAGGAGGGCGGCTACACGAGCAGTACTTC. Its translation is CASRLGGGRLHEQYF.

The chain links TRBV14 to TRBJ1-2; maybe TRBD1 (6 bases). This CDR3 is built from 14 residues. The germline V gene encodes CDR1 SGHDN and CDR2 FVKESK. Trimming removed 3 bases from V and 3 bases from J, with 11 bases in between. CDR3 sequence (DNA): TGTGCCAGCAGCCACCGACAGGAACACTATGGCTACACCTTC. Encoded protein: CASSHRQEHYGYTF. The full variable domain, rest sourced from reference TRBV14 and TRBJ1-2, is EAGVTQFPSHSVIEKGQTVTLRCDPISGHDNLYWYRRVMGKEIKFLLHFVKESKQDESGMPNNRFLAERTGGTYSTLKVQPAELEDSGVYFCASSHRQEHYGYTFGSGTRLTVV.

This chain links TRBV4-3 with TRBJ2-1; unclear D gene. In germline, CDR1 is LGHNA, CDR2 YSLEER. The V gene lost 3 bases and the J gene lost 6 bases, with 3 bases spanning the gap. The CDR3 runs 11 residues. CDR3 nucleotides: TGCGCCAGCAGCCACATCAATGAGCAGTTCTTC. Its translation: CASSHINEQFF.

V gene TRBV6-2 or TRBV6-3 combines with J gene TRBJ1-6; D is unresolved. Trimming took 2 bases from V and 0 from J, leaving 14 bases between them. Germline lookup yields CDR1 MNHEY and CDR2 SVGEGT. CDR3 length: 18 amino acids. CDR3 region: CASSYNRRKSSYNSPLHF. The CDR3 DNA is TGTGCCAGCAGTTACAATAGGCGGAAGAGCTCCTATAATTCACCCCTCCACTTT.

The chain couples TRBV12-3 or TRBV12-4 to TRBJ2-3; the match to TRBD1 covers 10 bases. This CDR3 comprises 14 residues. Trimming at V came to 4 bases and at J to 6 bases, leaving 4 bases not matched to a gene. As DNA, the CDR3 is TGTGCCAGCAGTTCGGGACAGGGGCTGGATACGCAGTATTTT. Its protein product is CASSSGQGLDTQYF.

The sample holds one count of this clonotype. This chain joins TRBV5-1 and TRBJ2-1, with D perhaps TRBD2 (6 bases). Trimming took off 0 bases at V and 7 bases at J, with 17 bases between the two ends. This CDR3 is built from 16 residues. Germline V lookup: CDR1 SGHRS, CDR2 YFSETQ. The CDR3 reads CASSLGRSDGGNEQFF. The CDR3 nucleotides are TGCGCCAGCAGCTTGGGGCGATCCGACGGAGGGAATGAGCAGTTCTTC.

The V and J genes are TRBV11-1 and TRBJ2-3; 14 nucleotides agree with TRBD2. There are 17 residues in the CDR3. Trimming at V came to 4 bases and at J to 4 bases, leaving 7 bases not matched to a gene. Germline loops: CDR1 SGHAT, CDR2 FQDESV (reference sequence). The CDR3 bases are TGTGCCAGCAGCTCTCGACTAGCGGGGGGGCTCCCAGATACGCAGTATTTT. As protein: CASSSRLAGGLPDTQYF.

This clonotype was observed a few times. The chain is built from TRBV10-3 and TRBJ1-1; no definite D call. Trimming pared 0 bases from V and 4 bases from J, leaving 12 bases between. The germline V gene has CDR1 ENHRY and CDR2 SYGVKD. The length of the CDR3 is 15 residues. The CDR3 sequence is CAISESTRAVTEAFF. The CDR3 DNA follows: TGTGCCATCAGTGAGTCGACCAGAGCGGTCACTGAAGCTTTCTTT.

This clonotype has just a few counts. The chain employs TRBV10-3 and TRBJ1-2; D possibly corresponds to TRBD1 (6 bases). The length of the CDR3 is 13 residues. V lost 10 bases and J 4 bases, leaving 16 bases between the germline ends. Germline V gives CDR1 ENHRY, CDR2 SYGVKD. CDR3 protein: CATQGGDTYGYTF. CDR3 DNA: TGTGCCACACAGGGTGGCGATACCTATGGCTACACCTTC.

This sequence joins TRBV10-3 and TRBJ1-4; weak D call: TRBD1 (5 bases). The CDR3 extends over 17 amino acids. The ends were cut back, 5 bases at V and 0 bases at J, with 16 bases in the middle. CDR1 is ENHRY and CDR2 is SYGVKD in the germline V gene. CDR3 bases: TGTGCCATCAGTACAGGCCTTCGTGCGGCAACTAATGAAAAACTGTTTTTT. Translated: CAISTGLRAATNEKLFF.

V is TRBV7-6 and J is TRBJ2-7; no definite D call. This CDR3 is 15 amino acids long. With 5 bases removed from V and 0 bases from J, the gap between germline ends came to 14 bases. Germline CDR1 and CDR2: SGHVS and FNYEAQ. The CDR3 loop is CASSPAGRASYEQYF. Here the CDR3 DNA reads TGTGCCAGCAGCCCCGCCGGACGGGCCTCCTACGAGCAGTACTTC.

By proportion, this clonotype is large. The chain joins TRBV4-3 to TRBJ2-7; D gene ambiguous. V dropped 0 bases and J dropped 4 bases, with 7 bases sitting between them. Germline V gives CDR1 LGHNA, CDR2 YSLEER. This CDR3 spans 13 amino acids. Written as DNA, the CDR3 is TGCGCCAGCAGCCAAGAGGCGGAGTACGAGCAGTACTTC. Translating gives CASSQEAEYEQYF.

V usage is TRBV5-1 and J usage is TRBJ2-3; D might be TRBD2 (5 bases). This CDR3 region has 16 residues. Germline CDR1 reads SGHRS; CDR2 reads YFSETQ. Trimming took off 5 bases at V and 2 bases at J, with 18 bases between the two ends. The DNA for the CDR3 is TGCGCCAGCAGGCGTGGTACAGACGGGAACACAGATACGCAGTATTTT. Encoded protein: CASRRGTDGNTDTQYF.

V and J are TRBV4-1 and TRBJ1-1, with 9 bases aligning to TRBD1. Trimming cost V 5 bases and J 4 bases; bases outside gene matches: 8. This CDR3 has 15 residues. Germline V gene data show CDR1 as MGHRA and CDR2 as YSYEKL. DNA for the CDR3: TGCGCCAGCAGCAACCTGACAGGGGGAATCACTGAAGCTTTCTTT. It codes for CASSNLTGGITEAFF.

The chain joins TRBV6-1 to TRBJ2-2; D is perhaps TRBD1 (5 bases). The V gene's germline CDR1 is MNHNS and CDR2 SASEGT. The V end lost 6 bases, the J end lost 0 bases, and 8 bases lay between the germline ends. The CDR3 length is 14 residues. The CDR3: CASRGATNTGELFF. The CDR3 DNA sequence: TGTGCCAGCAGAGGGGCCACGAACACCGGGGAGCTGTTTTTT.

The V call is TRBV7-9, the J call TRBJ1-1; maybe TRBD1 (5 bases). Per the germline V gene, CDR1 is SEHNR and CDR2 is FQNEAQ (reference sequence). CDR3 length: 11 residues. With 7 bases removed from V and 6 bases from J, the gap between germline ends came to 9 bases. The CDR3 loop reads CASTLGAEAFF. DNA of the CDR3: TGTGCCAGCACCTTGGGGGCTGAAGCTTTCTTT.

The genes are TRBV10-1 and TRBJ2-1; either TRBD1 or TRBD2 may fit D (5 bases each). The V and J ends lost 6 bases and 0 bases respectively, with 12 bases between them. The germline V gene has CDR1 WNHNN and CDR2 SYGVQD (reference sequence). The CDR3 has 15 amino acids. As DNA, the CDR3 is TGCGCCAGCAGCCGGGACCTGAGCTCCTACAATGAGCAGTTCTTC. It encodes CASSRDLSSYNEQFF.

This rearrangement joins TRBV11-1 to TRBJ2-7; 8 nucleotides agree with TRBD1. Germline CDR1 and CDR2: SGHAT and FQDESV (reference sequence). This CDR3 region has 17 residues. Trimming cost V 5 bases and J 0 bases; bases outside gene matches: 12. CDR3 sequence: CASSPGTGGSFSYEQYF. CDR3 nucleotide sequence: TGTGCCAGCAGCCCCGGGACAGGAGGCTCCTTCTCCTACGAGCAGTACTTC.